These 23 T cell receptor beta chains were all obtained from the same sample, sequenced in a study of T cell responses to AZD1222 COVID-19 vaccine. Sequenced by immunoSEQ multiplex PCR; TCRdb stores in-frame clones only, minus some. The data show about 67,000 clones, roughly 84% seen once. The sample was peripheral blood, taken on day 0 of AZD1222 vaccination. The source of these receptors is an adult in good health.

The CDR3: CASSDMDKASTNEKLFF. The CDR3, as DNA: TGTGCCAGCAGTGACATGGACAAAGCCTCAACTAATGAAAAACTGTTTTTT. The genes are TRBV25-1 and TRBJ1-4, with D possibly being TRBD1 (5 bases). The germline gives CDR1 MGHDK, CDR2 SYGVNS. V lost 3 bases, J lost 0 bases, and 14 bases lay in between. This CDR3 has 17 residues.

There are a few counts of this clone. The chain is built from TRBV9 and TRBJ1-3; D ambiguous. This CDR3 spans 15 amino acids. Germline assignment: CDR1 SGDLS and CDR2 YYNGEE. V was clipped by 4 bases and J by 4 bases, with 15 bases between them. Here the CDR3 reads CASSPMGTRGNTIYF. The DNA of the CDR3 is TGTGCCAGCAGCCCGATGGGTACTCGCGGAAACACCATATATTTT. The complete variable domain, with remaining parts taken from reference TRBV9 and TRBJ1-3, reads DSGVTQTPKHLITATGQRVTLRCSPRSGDLSVYWYQQSLDQGLQFLIQYYNGEERAKGNILERFSAQQFPDLHSELNLSSLELGDSALYFCASSPMGTRGNTIYFGEGSWLTVV.

This clone has more than one count but fewer than ten. This sequence joins TRBV13 and TRBJ1-2; D gene ambiguous. CDR1 and CDR2 from the germline V gene are PRHDT and FYEKMQ (reference sequence). The length of the CDR3 is 14 residues. With 0 bases removed from V and 8 bases from J, the gap between germline ends came to 13 bases. Written as DNA, the CDR3 is TGTGCCAGCAGCTTAGGCCACCACCCCGGCGGCTACACCTTC. It is translated as CASSLGHHPGGYTF.

The V and J genes are TRBV30 and TRBJ1-5, with 9 bases matching TRBD1. Trimming removed 1 base from V and 9 bases from J; junction bases left unmatched: 4. Germline V gene lookup returns CDR1 GTSNPN and CDR2 SVGIG (reference sequence). The CDR3 sequence is 13 residues long. CDR3 in amino acids: CAWSEDRGAPQHF. The CDR3 DNA is TGTGCCTGGAGTGAAGACAGGGGGGCGCCCCAGCATTTT.

The rearrangement joins TRBV7-9 to TRBJ2-1; the D is unclear. The CDR3 extends over 11 amino acids. The V gene lost 3 bases and the J gene lost 8 bases, with 5 bases spanning the gap. Germline CDR1 reads SEHNR; CDR2 reads FQNEAQ (reference sequence). The CDR3 loop reads CASSLVDEQFF. The CDR3 bases are TGTGCCAGCAGCTTGGTGGATGAGCAGTTCTTC.

The chain has TRBV4-1 and TRBJ1-1, with a weak D call TRBD1 (5 bases). V lost 6 bases to trimming and J lost 5 bases, with 13 bases between them. The CDR3 is 13 residues long. The germline V gene has CDR1 MGHRA and CDR2 YSYEKL. CDR3 coding DNA: TGCGCCAGCAGTCTGGGGGGGGGAACTGAAGCTTTCTTT. This sequence encodes CASSLGGGTEAFF.

This clone showed up just a few times. The rearrangement links TRBV4-3 to TRBJ1-2; D may be TRBD1 (6 bases). CDR3 length: 15 amino acids. V lost 1 base to trimming and J lost 4 bases, with 13 bases between them. Germline CDR1 and CDR2: LGHNA and YSLEER. Here the CDR3 reads CASSQGAGEVYGYTF. DNA of the CDR3: TGCGCCAGCAGCCAAGGGGCAGGGGAAGTCTATGGCTACACCTTC.

This chain's CDR3 is CAISESPPSLAYNEQFF. CDR3 bases: TGTGCCATCAGTGAGTCGCCCCCCTCATTGGCTTACAATGAGCAGTTCTTC. The V and J genes are TRBV10-3 and TRBJ2-1; no definite D call. V lost 0 bases and J lost 4, with 16 bases in between. The CDR3 runs 17 residues. In germline, CDR1 is ENHRY, CDR2 SYGVKD.

The count of this clone is one. The chain uses TRBV11-1 and TRBJ2-5; no clear D. CDR3 length equals 11 residues. Germline V gene data show CDR1 as SGHAT and CDR2 as FQDESV (reference sequence). V gave up 7 bases and J gave up 5 bases, with 8 bases separating them. The CDR3 is CASMASETQYF. The DNA of the CDR3 is TGTGCCAGCATGGCTTCGGAGACCCAGTACTTC.

The rearrangement uses TRBV15 and TRBJ2-2; D is possibly TRBD1 (5 bases). This CDR3 region has 15 residues. The V and J ends lost 8 bases and 6 bases respectively, with 19 bases between them. Germline V CDR1 and CDR2: LNHNV, YYDKDF (reference sequence). The DNA of the CDR3 is TGTGCCACCCTTGACAGCCGCGTTGTTGCCGGGGAGCTGTTTTTT. Translation gives CATLDSRVVAGELFF.

The gene calls are TRBV3-1 (or the pseudogene TRBV3-2) and TRBJ1-2, with a possible D match to TRBD1 (5 bases). V lost 0 bases to trimming and J lost 8 bases, with 13 bases between them. Germline V gives CDR1 LGHDT, CDR2 YNNKEL (reference sequence). The CDR3 length is 14 residues. CDR3 region: CASSQERGVQGYTF. Here the CDR3 DNA reads TGTGCCAGCAGCCAAGAGCGGGGGGTACAGGGCTACACCTTC.

V and J are TRBV7-2 and TRBJ1-3; D perhaps matches TRBD1 (6 bases). The V end was cut by 2 bases, the J end by 8 bases, with 13 bases between. The CDR3 runs to 14 residues. The germline gives CDR1 SGHTA, CDR2 FQGNSA. This CDR3 is CASSLWGRADTIYF. The CDR3 DNA reads as TGTGCCAGCAGCTTATGGGGGCGCGCGGACACCATATATTTT.

This clone was seen a handful of times. The CDR3 sequence is CASSSPGQGDYEQYF. CDR3 bases: TGTGCCAGCAGCTCACCCGGACAGGGGGACTACGAGCAGTACTTC. The J gene is TRBJ2-7, the V gene TRBV7-9, with TRBD1 identical over 10 bases. The CDR3 totals 15 residues. Germline CDR1 and CDR2: SEHNR and FQNEAQ (reference sequence). With V trimmed by 4 bases and J by 3 bases, 6 bases remained unmatched.

This clone has just one count. The chain couples TRBV7-3 to TRBJ2-1, with 7 bases that match TRBD1. Germline V gene data show CDR1 as SGHTA and CDR2 as FQGTGA. The length of the CDR3 is 14 residues. V trimming: 3 bases; J trimming: 6 bases; junction bases outside the gene matches: 5. The CDR3 bases are TGTGCCAGCAGCTTGACAGGGCGAGGCAATGAGCAGTTCTTC. It specifies CASSLTGRGNEQFF.

The rearrangement links TRBV2 to TRBJ1-5, with a tentative D call TRBD1 (5 bases). This CDR3 is built from 18 residues. Germline CDR1 SNHLY, CDR2 FYNNEI. Trimming left V 2 bases short and J 0 bases short, with 17 bases between. This CDR3 is CASSERVKEGNSNQPQHF. CDR3 DNA: TGTGCCAGCAGTGAAAGGGTTAAGGAGGGGAATAGCAATCAGCCCCAGCATTTT.

The chain joins TRBV20-1 to TRBJ1-5; D is ambiguous. V lost 3 bases to trimming and J lost 6 bases, with 6 bases between them. Germline CDR1 and CDR2: DFQATT and SNEGSKA (reference sequence). This CDR3 has 11 residues. CDR3 amino acids: CSARGIQPQHF. CDR3 coding DNA: TGCAGTGCTAGGGGAATTCAGCCCCAGCATTTT.

The chain uses TRBV7-9 and TRBJ1-2; perhaps TRBD1 as D (5 bases). Trimming left V 5 bases short and J 8 bases short, with 24 bases between. The germline gives CDR1 SEHNR, CDR2 FQNEAQ (reference sequence). This CDR3 is built from 16 residues. The CDR3 DNA sequence: TGTGCCAGCAGCCTCGAGGCAGGTCTGCGGGGCGTAGGCTACACCTTC. Translation: CASSLEAGLRGVGYTF.

The rearrangement uses TRBV5-1 and TRBJ1-2, with D possibly TRBD1 on 6 matching bases. From germline, CDR1 is SGHRS and CDR2 YFSETQ. CDR3 length: 16 residues. V was pared by 3 bases and J by 0 bases, with 15 bases between. The CDR3 spells CASSSGHVDSNYGYTF. The CDR3 DNA is TGCGCCAGCAGCTCGGGACACGTCGACTCTAACTATGGCTACACCTTC.

The gene calls are TRBV19 and TRBJ2-5; weak D call: TRBD1 (8 bases). Trimming removed 4 bases at V and 5 bases at J, with 14 bases between. The CDR3 runs to 14 residues. Germline V gene lookup returns CDR1 LNHDA and CDR2 SQIVND (reference sequence). The CDR3 nucleotides read TGTGCCAGTAGTAAACAGGGGGGGGAGGAGACCCAGTACTTC. Translated, it gives CASSKQGGEETQYF.

The chain has TRBV6-5 and TRBJ1-3, with TRBD1 matching 8 bases. From germline, CDR1 is MNHEY and CDR2 SVGAGI. The CDR3 is 16 amino acids. J gave up 7 bases and V 4 bases, and 12 bases lay outside the gene matches. The CDR3 nucleotides read TGTGCCAGCAGTTTCCGCATTGGACAGGGTGGGAACACCATATATTTT. Residues: CASSFRIGQGGNTIYF.

This chain links TRBV15 with TRBJ2-5; D is perhaps TRBD2 (5 bases). This CDR3 has 15 amino acids. Per germline, CDR1 LNHNV and CDR2 YYDKDF (reference sequence). Trimming pared 2 bases from V and 1 base from J, leaving 11 bases between. CDR3 residues: CATSRFGLGQETQYF. DNA for the CDR3: TGTGCCACCAGCAGATTCGGACTGGGCCAAGAGACCCAGTACTTC.

The CDR3: CATKPGQGGNTIYF. The CDR3 nucleotides read TGTGCCACCAAGCCGGGACAGGGGGGAAACACCATATATTTT. V gene TRBV15 combines with J gene TRBJ1-3; TRBD1 aligns across 10 bases. Germline assignment: CDR1 LNHNV and CDR2 YYDKDF (reference sequence). V gave up 7 bases and J gave up 4 bases; unmatched junction bases: 4. The CDR3 covers 14 residues. Looking up the rest from reference TRBV15 and TRBJ1-3 gives the full variable domain: DAMVIQNPRYQVTQFGKPVTLSCSQTLNHNVMYWYQQKSSQAPKLLFHYYDKDFNNEADTPDNFQSRRPNTSFCFLDIRSPGLGDTAMYLCATKPGQGGNTIYFGEGSWLTVV.

This clone has only a few counts. The chain has TRBV24-1 and TRBJ1-2, with a tentative D call TRBD1 (6 bases). The germline V gene has CDR1 KGHDR and CDR2 SFDVKD. V was clipped by 4 bases and J by 4 bases, with 15 bases between them. The CDR3 sequence is 15 residues long. DNA of the CDR3: TGTGCCACCAGTGACAAGCACAGGGATTTCTATGGCTACACCTTC. It specifies CATSDKHRDFYGYTF.